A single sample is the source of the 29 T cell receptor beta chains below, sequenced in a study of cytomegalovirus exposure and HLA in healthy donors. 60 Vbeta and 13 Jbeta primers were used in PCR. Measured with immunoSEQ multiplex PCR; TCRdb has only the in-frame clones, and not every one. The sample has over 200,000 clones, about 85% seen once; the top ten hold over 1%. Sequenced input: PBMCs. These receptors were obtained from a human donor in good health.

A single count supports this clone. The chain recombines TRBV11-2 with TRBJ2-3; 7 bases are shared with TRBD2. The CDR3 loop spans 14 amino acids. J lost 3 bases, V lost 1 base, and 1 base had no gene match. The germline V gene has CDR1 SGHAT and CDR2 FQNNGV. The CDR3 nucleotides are TGTGCCAGCAGCTTAGGCGGGAGTACAGATACGCAGTATTTT. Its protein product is CASSLGGSTDTQYF. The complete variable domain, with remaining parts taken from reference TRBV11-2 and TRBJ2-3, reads EAGVAQSPRYKIIEKRQSVAFWCNPISGHATLYWYQQILGQGPKLLIQFQNNGVVDDSQLPKDRFSAERLKGVDSTLKIQPAKLEDSAVYLCASSLGGSTDTQYFGPGTRLTVL.

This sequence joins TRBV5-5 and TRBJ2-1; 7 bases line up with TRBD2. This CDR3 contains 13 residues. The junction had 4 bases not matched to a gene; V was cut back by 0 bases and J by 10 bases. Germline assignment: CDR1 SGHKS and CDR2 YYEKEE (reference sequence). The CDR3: CASSLEWGGEQFF. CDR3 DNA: TGTGCCAGCAGCTTGGAATGGGGGGGGGAGCAGTTCTTC.

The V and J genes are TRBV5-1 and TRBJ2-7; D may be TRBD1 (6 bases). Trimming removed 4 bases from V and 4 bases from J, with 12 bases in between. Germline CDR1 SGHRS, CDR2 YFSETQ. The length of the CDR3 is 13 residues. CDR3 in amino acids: CASSLGQYYEQYF. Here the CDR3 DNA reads TGCGCCAGCAGCCTAGGACAGTATTACGAGCAGTACTTC. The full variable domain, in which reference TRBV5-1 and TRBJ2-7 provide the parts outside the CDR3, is KAGVTQTPRYLIKTRGQQVTLSCSPISGHRSVSWYQQTPGQGLQFLFEYFSETQRNKGNFPGRFSGRQFSNSRSEMNVSTLELGDSALYLCASSLGQYYEQYFGPGTRLTVT.

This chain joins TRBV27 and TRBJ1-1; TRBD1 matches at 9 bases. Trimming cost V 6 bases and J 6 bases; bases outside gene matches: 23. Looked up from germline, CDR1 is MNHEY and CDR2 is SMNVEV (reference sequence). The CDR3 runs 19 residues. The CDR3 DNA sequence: TGTGCCAGCAGCTCCCCCAACCCGGGACAGGGCTCTGAACTCGCTGAAGCTTTCTTT. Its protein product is CASSSPNPGQGSELAEAFF.

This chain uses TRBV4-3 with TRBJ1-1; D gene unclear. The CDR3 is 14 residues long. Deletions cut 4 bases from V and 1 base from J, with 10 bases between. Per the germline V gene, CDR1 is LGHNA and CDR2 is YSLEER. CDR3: CASSLDTSNTEAFF. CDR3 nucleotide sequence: TGCGCCAGCAGCCTTGACACATCGAACACTGAAGCTTTCTTT.

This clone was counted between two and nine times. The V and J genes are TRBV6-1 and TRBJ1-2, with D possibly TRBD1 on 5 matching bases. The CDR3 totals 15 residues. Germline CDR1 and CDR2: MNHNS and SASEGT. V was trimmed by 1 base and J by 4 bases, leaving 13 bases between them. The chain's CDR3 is CASSEVRGGGYGYTF. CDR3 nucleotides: TGTGCCAGCAGTGAAGTTCGGGGGGGTGGCTATGGCTACACCTTC.

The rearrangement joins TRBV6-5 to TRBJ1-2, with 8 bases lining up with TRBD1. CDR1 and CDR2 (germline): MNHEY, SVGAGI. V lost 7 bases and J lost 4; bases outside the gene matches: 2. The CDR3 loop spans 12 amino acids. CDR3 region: CASIGQGYGYTF. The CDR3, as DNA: TGTGCCAGCATTGGACAGGGCTATGGCTACACCTTC.

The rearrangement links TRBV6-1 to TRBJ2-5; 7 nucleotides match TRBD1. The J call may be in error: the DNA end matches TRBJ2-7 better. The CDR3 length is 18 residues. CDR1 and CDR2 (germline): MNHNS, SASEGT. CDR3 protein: CASSDYFDRARSSYEQYF. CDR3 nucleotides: TGTGCCAGCAGTGACTATTTTGACAGGGCAAGGTCCTCCTACGAGCAGTACTTC.

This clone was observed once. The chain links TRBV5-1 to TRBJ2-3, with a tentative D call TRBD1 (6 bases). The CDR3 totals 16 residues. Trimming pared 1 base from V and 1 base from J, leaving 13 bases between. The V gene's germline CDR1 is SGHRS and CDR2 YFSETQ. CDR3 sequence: CASSLTQGYGTDTQYF. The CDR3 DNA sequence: TGCGCCAGCAGCTTGACGCAGGGGTATGGCACAGATACGCAGTATTTT.

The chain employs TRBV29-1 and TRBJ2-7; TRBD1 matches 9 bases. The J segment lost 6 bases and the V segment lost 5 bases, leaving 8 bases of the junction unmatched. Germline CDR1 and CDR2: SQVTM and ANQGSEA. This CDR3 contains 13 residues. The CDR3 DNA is TGCAGCGTTCCGGGACAGGGATTCGGCGAGCAGTACTTC. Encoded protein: CSVPGQGFGEQYF.

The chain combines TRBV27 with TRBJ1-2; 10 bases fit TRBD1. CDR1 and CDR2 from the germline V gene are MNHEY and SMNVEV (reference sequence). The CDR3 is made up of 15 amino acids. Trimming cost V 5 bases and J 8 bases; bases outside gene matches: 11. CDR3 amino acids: CASSPWDRGSGGYTF. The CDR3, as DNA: TGTGCCAGCAGTCCCTGGGACAGGGGCTCGGGCGGCTACACCTTC.

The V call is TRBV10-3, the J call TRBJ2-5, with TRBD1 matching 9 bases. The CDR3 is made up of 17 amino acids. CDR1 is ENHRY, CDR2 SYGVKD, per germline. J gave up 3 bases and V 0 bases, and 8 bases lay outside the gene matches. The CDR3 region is CAISESVRGQGKETQYF. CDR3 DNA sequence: TGTGCCATCAGTGAGTCGGTACGGGGACAGGGAAAAGAGACCCAGTACTTC.

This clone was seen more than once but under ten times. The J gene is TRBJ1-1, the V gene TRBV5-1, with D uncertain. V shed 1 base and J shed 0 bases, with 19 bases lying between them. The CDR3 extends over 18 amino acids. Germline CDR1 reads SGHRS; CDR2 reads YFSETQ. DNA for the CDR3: TGCGCCAGCAGCTTGTATCCAGCGCTTACTCAAATGAACACTGAAGCTTTCTTT. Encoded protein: CASSLYPALTQMNTEAFF. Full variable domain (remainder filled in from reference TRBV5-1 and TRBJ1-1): KAGVTQTPRYLIKTRGQQVTLSCSPISGHRSVSWYQQTPGQGLQFLFEYFSETQRNKGNFPGRFSGRQFSNSRSEMNVSTLELGDSALYLCASSLYPALTQMNTEAFFGQGTRLTVV.

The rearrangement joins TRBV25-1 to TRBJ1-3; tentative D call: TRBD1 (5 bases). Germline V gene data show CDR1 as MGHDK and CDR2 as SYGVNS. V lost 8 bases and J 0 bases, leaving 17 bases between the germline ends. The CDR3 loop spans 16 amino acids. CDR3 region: CASGEPGGGSGNTIYF. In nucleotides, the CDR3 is TGTGCCAGCGGGGAACCGGGGGGGGGCTCTGGAAACACCATATATTTT.

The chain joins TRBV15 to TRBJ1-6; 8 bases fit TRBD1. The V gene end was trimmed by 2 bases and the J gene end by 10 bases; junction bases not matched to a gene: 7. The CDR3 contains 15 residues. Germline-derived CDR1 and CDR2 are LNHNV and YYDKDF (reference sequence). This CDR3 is CATSRRTGSESPLHF. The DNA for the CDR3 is TGTGCCACCAGCAGAAGGACAGGGTCGGAATCACCCCTCCACTTT. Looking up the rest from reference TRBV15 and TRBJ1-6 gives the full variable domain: DAMVIQNPRYQVTQFGKPVTLSCSQTLNHNVMYWYQQKSSQAPKLLFHYYDKDFNNEADTPDNFQSRRPNTSFCFLDIRSPGLGDTAMYLCATSRRTGSESPLHFGNGTRLTVT.

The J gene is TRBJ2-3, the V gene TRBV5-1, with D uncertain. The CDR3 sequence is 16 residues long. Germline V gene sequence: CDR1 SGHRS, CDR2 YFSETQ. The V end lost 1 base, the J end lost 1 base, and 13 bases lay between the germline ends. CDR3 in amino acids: CASSLSSRSGTDTQYF. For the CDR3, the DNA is TGCGCCAGCAGCTTGAGTTCGCGCTCGGGCACAGATACGCAGTATTTT.

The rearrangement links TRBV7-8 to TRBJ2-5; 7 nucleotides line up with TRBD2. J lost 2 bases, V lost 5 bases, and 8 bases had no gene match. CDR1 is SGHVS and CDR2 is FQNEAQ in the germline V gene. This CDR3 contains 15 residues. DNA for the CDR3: TGTGCCAGCAGCCCCTTCCAGCGGGAACAAGAGACCCAGTACTTC. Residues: CASSPFQREQETQYF.

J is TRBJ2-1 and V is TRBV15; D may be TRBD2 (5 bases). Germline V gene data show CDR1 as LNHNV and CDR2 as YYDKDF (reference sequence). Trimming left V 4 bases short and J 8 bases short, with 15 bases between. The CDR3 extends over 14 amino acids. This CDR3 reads CATSNMGMRDEQFF. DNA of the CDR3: TGTGCCACCAGCAATATGGGGATGAGGGATGAGCAGTTCTTC. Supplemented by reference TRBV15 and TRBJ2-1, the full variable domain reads DAMVIQNPRYQVTQFGKPVTLSCSQTLNHNVMYWYQQKSSQAPKLLFHYYDKDFNNEADTPDNFQSRRPNTSFCFLDIRSPGLGDTAMYLCATSNMGMRDEQFFGPGTRLTVL.

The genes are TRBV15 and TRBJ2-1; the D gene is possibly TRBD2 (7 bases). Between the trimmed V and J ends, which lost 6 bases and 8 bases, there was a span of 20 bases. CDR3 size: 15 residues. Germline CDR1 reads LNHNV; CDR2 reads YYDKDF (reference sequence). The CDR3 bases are TGTGCCACCAGGCGAACCGTGGGGGGGGCCGATGAGCAGTTCTTC. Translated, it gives CATRRTVGGADEQFF. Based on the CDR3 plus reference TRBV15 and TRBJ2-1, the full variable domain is DAMVIQNPRYQVTQFGKPVTLSCSQTLNHNVMYWYQQKSSQAPKLLFHYYDKDFNNEADTPDNFQSRRPNTSFCFLDIRSPGLGDTAMYLCATRRTVGGADEQFFGPGTRLTVL.

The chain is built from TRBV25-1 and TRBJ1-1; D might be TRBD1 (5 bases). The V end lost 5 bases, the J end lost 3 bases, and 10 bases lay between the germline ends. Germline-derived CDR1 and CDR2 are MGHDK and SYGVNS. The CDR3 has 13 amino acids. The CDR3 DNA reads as TGTGCCAGCAGTTGGGACTCCCACACTGAAGCTTTCTTT. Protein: CASSWDSHTEAFF.

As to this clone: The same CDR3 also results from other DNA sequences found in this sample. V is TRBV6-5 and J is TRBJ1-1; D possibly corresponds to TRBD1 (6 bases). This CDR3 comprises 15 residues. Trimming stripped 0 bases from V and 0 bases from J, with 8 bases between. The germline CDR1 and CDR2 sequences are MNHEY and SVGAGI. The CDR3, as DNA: TGTGCCAGCAGTTACTCAGGGGGTATGAACACTGAAGCTTTCTTT. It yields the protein CASSYSGGMNTEAFF.

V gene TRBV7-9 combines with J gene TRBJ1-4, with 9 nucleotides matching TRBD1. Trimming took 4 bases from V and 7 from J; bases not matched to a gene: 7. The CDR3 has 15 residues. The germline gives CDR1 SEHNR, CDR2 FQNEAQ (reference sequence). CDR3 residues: CASSSGQGFREKLFF. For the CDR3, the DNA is TGTGCCAGCAGCTCTGGACAGGGGTTTCGTGAAAAACTGTTTTTT. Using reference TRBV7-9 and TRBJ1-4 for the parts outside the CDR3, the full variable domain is DTGVSQNPRHKITKRGQNVTFRCDPISEHNRLYWYRQTLGQGPEFLTYFQNEAQLEKSRLLSDRFSAERPKGSFSTLEIQRTEQGDSAMYLCASSSGQGFREKLFFGSGTQLSVL.

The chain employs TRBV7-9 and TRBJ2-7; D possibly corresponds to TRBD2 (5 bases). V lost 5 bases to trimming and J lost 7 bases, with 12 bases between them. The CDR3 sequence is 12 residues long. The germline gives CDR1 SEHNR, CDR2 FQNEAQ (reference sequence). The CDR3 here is CASSLRKREQYF. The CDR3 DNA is TGTGCCAGCAGCCTTCGTAAGCGGGAGCAGTACTTC.

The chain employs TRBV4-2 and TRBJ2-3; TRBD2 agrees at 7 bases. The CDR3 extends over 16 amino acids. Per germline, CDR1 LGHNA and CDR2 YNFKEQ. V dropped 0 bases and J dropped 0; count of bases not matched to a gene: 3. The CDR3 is CASSQESSGSTDTQYF. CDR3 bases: TGTGCCAGCAGCCAAGAATCTAGCGGAAGCACAGATACGCAGTATTTT.

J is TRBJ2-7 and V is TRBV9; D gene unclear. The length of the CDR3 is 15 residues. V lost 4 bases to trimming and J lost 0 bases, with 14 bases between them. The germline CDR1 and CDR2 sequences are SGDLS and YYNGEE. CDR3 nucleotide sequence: TGTGCCAGCAGCATAGGTGCGGATAGCTCCTACGAGCAGTACTTC. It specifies CASSIGADSSYEQYF.

The CDR3: CASSHRDGSYEQYF. The CDR3 region has the DNA TGTGCCAGCAGCCACAGGGATGGTAGCTACGAGCAGTACTTC. The chain recombines TRBV28 with TRBJ2-5; the D gene is possibly TRBD1 (6 bases). The tail of the sequence fits TRBJ2-7 better, so the J call may be wrong. The CDR3 contains 14 residues. Germline loops: CDR1 MDHEN, CDR2 SYDVKM.

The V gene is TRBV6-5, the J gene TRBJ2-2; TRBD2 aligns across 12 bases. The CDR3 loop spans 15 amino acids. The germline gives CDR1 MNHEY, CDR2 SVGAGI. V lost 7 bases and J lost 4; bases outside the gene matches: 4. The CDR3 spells CASKPGLAGTGELFF. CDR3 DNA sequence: TGTGCCAGCAAACCGGGACTAGCGGGCACCGGGGAGCTGTTTTTT.

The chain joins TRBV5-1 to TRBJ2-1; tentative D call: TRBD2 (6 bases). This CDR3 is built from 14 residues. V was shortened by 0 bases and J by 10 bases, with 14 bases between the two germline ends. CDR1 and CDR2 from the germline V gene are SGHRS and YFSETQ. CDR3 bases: TGCGCCAGCAGCTTGGAAGGGACTCCGAACGAGCAGTTCTTC. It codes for CASSLEGTPNEQFF.

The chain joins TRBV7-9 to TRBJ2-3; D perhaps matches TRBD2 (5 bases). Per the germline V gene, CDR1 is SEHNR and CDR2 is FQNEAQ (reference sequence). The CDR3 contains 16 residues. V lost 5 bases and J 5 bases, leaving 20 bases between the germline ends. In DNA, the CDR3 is TGTGCCAGCAGCAGAGGGAGCGGAACTTGGGGAGATACGCAGTATTTT. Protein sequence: CASSRGSGTWGDTQYF.